This is a list of T cell receptor beta chains from one sample in a study of breast tumors, draining lymph nodes, adjacent tissues. TCRdb re-called the multiplex PCR reads with MiXCR, one entry per CDR3 protein. The table includes some 150,000 distinct CDR3 sequences, around 24% detected once. Input material: axillary lymph node tissue. The receptors originated from a female donor with breast cancer. Some clones in this sample may be carry-over from other donors' samples. The CDR3 runs from the conserved cysteine through the conserved F or W. D genes are given only for firm matches. Rows may omit the clone size; those that give it use once, few, many or a size class.

>TRBD2|TRBV11-2|TRBJ2-5|many
TGTGCCAGCAGCCCCCGGACTAGAGCAGAGACCCAGTACTTC
CASSPRTRAETQYF
>TRBD1|TRBV7-8|TRBJ2-7|many
TGTGCCAGCAGCTTAGTCGGACAGGGGGCGCCTGAGCAGTACTTC
CASSLVGQGAPEQYF
>TRBD2|TRBV7-9|TRBJ2-3|many
TGTGCCAGCAGCCGATATAGCGGGAGAATTGATACGCAGTATTTT
CASSRYSGRIDTQYF
>TRBD1|TRBV12-3/TRBV12-4|TRBJ1-5|NA
TGTGCCAGCGGGCCGCTAAGGGACAGCCCCAATCAGCCCCAGCATTTT
CASGPLRDSPNQPQHF
>NA|TRBV28|TRBJ2-7|many
TGTGCCAGCAGGCGGGACAGCTCCTACGAGCAGTACTTC
CASRRDSSYEQYF
>TRBD2|TRBV12-3/TRBV12-4|TRBJ2-2|few
TGTGCCAGCAGTTTAATTAGCGGGAGGGCCGGGGGGGAGCTGTTTTTT
CASSLISGRAGGELFF
>NA|TRBV28|TRBJ1-5|NA
TGTGCCAGCAGTCCTCGACAGATCGGCAATCAGCCCCAGCATTTT
CASSPRQIGNQPQHF
>NA|TRBV19|TRBJ1-5|many
TGTGCCAGTAGTATGATATATCAGCCCCAGCATTTT
CASSMIYQPQHF
>NA|TRBV20-1|TRBJ2-1|many
TGCAGTGCTAGAGATATTGGCCTAGGCTCCTACAATGAGCAGTTCTTC
CSARDIGLGSYNEQFF
>TRBD1|TRBV5-4|TRBJ2-7|many
TGTGCCAGCAGCTTCGGACAGGGTGACTCCTACGAGCAGTACTTC
CASSFGQGDSYEQYF
>NA|TRBV7-9|TRBJ2-7|many
TGTGCCAGCAGCTCCTACCTAGTGGACGAGCAGTACTTC
CASSSYLVDEQYF
>TRBD1|TRBV20-1|TRBJ2-3|many
TGCAGTGCTAATGCCGGAGACAGGGGGCTCACAGATACGCAGTATTTT
CSANAGDRGLTDTQYF
>NA|TRBV18|TRBJ2-7|many
TGTGCCAGCTCACTTGATCCTTACGAGCAGTACTTC
CASSLDPYEQYF
>NA|TRBV6-1|TRBJ2-7|many
TGTGCCAGCAGGGGGCGGACCTACGAGCAGTACTTC
CASRGRTYEQYF
>NA|TRBV10-3|TRBJ2-2|many
TGTGCCATCAGTGAGTCTAGCGGAATGAACACCGGGGAGCTGTTTTTT
CAISESSGMNTGELFF
>NA|TRBV20-1|TRBJ2-1|NA
TGCGGTGCTAGAGGAAGCGCGGGTTCAATTCGCAATGAGCAGTTCTTC
CGARGSAGSIRNEQFF
>TRBD1|TRBV20-1|TRBJ1-3|many
TGCAGTGCTAGAGAGGACAGGGCTGGAAACACCATATATTTT
CSAREDRAGNTIYF
>NA|TRBV9|TRBJ2-7|many
TGTGCCAGCAGCGTAGGGGTTGGCAACGAGCAGTACTTC
CASSVGVGNEQYF
>NA|TRBV28|TRBJ1-6|many
TGTGCCAGCAGTTTAACGCGACAGGCAGTTTCACCCCTCCACTTT
CASSLTRQAVSPLHF
>TRBD2|TRBV18|TRBJ2-7|NA
TGTGCCAGCTCTGCGACTAGCGGGATGTACTACGAGCAGTACTTC
CASSATSGMYYEQYF
>TRBD1|TRBV14|TRBJ2-7|few
TGTGCCAGCAGCCGCGACAGGGGGGTGTACGAGCAGTACTTC
CASSRDRGVYEQYF
>TRBD1|TRBV7-2|TRBJ1-5|many
TGTGCCAGCAGCTGGACAGGGCTGGATCAGCCCCAGCATTTT
CASSWTGLDQPQHF
>TRBD2|TRBV18|TRBJ2-7|many
TGTGCCAGCTCACCGGGACTAGCGAACACCTACGAGCAGTACTTC
CASSPGLANTYEQYF
>NA|TRBV5-1|TRBJ1-2|few
TGCGCCAGCAGCTTGGGCAGACATGGCTACACCTTC
CASSLGRHGYTF
>NA|TRBV20-1|TRBJ2-3|many
TGCAGTGCTAGATCGGCTATAGATACGCAGTATTTT
CSARSAIDTQYF
>NA|TRBV25-1|TRBJ2-3|many
TGTGCCAGCAGTGAATATAAGCCAGGGGGCACAGATACGCAGTATTTT
CASSEYKPGGTDTQYF
>NA|TRBV10-3|TRBJ2-2|many
TGTGCCATCAGGGACCGACCGAACACCGGGGAGCTGTTTTTT
CAIRDRPNTGELFF
>NA|TRBV19|TRBJ1-2|NA
TGTGCCAGTAGTATAAGCAGGATCGAAGGCTACACCTTC
CASSISRIEGYTF
>NA|TRBV20-1|TRBJ2-3|many
TGCAGTGCCGTCAGGAAAAATACGCAGTATTTT
CSAVRKNTQYF
>NA|TRBV12-3/TRBV12-4|TRBJ2-4|few
TGTGCCAGCAGTTTTAATGTCCCCTGGCTAGCCAAAAACATTCAGTACTTC
CASSFNVPWLAKNIQYF
>NA|TRBV3-1|TRBJ2-7|many
TGTGCCAGCAGCCCCGACCGGGGGTACTACGAGCAGTACTTC
CASSPDRGYYEQYF
>TRBD2|TRBV4-1|TRBJ2-3|many
TGCGCCAGCAGCCAAGAGGGGGGGAAATTTAAAGATACGCAGTATTTT
CASSQEGGKFKDTQYF
>TRBD2|TRBV7-9|TRBJ2-5|NA
TGTGCCAGCAGTCCCAAGACTAGCGGGAGAAGAGAGACCCAGTACTTC
CASSPKTSGRRETQYF
>NA|TRBV10-3|TRBJ1-1|NA
TGTGCCATCAGCCGTGGGGGAGACACTGAAGCTTTCTTT
CAISRGGDTEAFF
>TRBD2|TRBV30|TRBJ2-2|NA
TGTGCCTGGAGCCTAGGCCCATCCCTAGCGGGAGGGTTCACGAAGCTGTTTTTT
CAWSLGPSLAGGFTKLFF